This T cell receptor (beta chain) was identified during a study of shared clonotypes between healthy human individuals. Assay: immunoSEQ multiplex PCR; the TCRdb copy retains only in-frame clones and omits some. The sample consists of 2.3 million or so clones, approximately 93% of them appearing once. As to this clone: Its antigen is undetermined.

Whole-study results and caveats: A reduction in generation probabilities was seen for non-shared clonotypes relative to those shared by all four donors. Naive subsets typically showed greater estimated richness than memory subsets. Across a handful of donors, naive CD4 shared roughly 5%, naive CD8 under 4%, memory CD4 2% to 2.5%, memory CD8 0.4% to 0.5%. Represented diversity, genetic and exposure-history alike, was limited by few donors.

This CDR3 is built from 13 residues. CDR1 is SGHRS, CDR2 YFSETQ, per germline. Deletions cut 3 bases from V and 5 bases from J, with 12 bases between. This chain connects TRBV5-1 to TRBJ2-7; D is undetermined. This receptor was identified in a man younger than 35 in good health. Some clones in this sample may be carry-over from other donors' samples. Sequences were obtained from naive CD4+ T cells from PBMCs. Noted subset: CD45RA+ positively selected. This CDR3 reads CASSSPALNEQYF. DNA of the CDR3: TGCGCCAGCAGCTCTCCCGCATTAAACGAGCAGTACTTC.